These 14 T cell receptor beta chains originate from one sample sequenced in a study of blood T cell repertoires in COVID-19. The assay was immunoSEQ multiplex PCR, and TCRdb's table has in-frame clones only and misses some. This sample yields around 250,000 clones, of which over 75% are seen a single time; about 1.9% belongs to the top ten. The sequencing input was PBMCs or T cells enriched from blood (not recorded which). The receptors come from a woman aged 50 to 60 who had recovered from COVID-19.

The chain joins TRBV9 to TRBJ2-3; D possibly corresponds to TRBD2 (5 bases). V was trimmed by 2 bases and J by 1 base, leaving 11 bases between them. This CDR3 region has 15 residues. CDR1 SGDLS and CDR2 YYNGEE come from the germline V gene. The CDR3 is CASSVGKAGTDTQYF. The CDR3 DNA is TGTGCCAGCAGCGTTGGGAAAGCGGGCACAGATACGCAGTATTTT.

The rearrangement joins TRBV19 to TRBJ2-5, with D perhaps TRBD1 (5 bases). CDR1 and CDR2 from the germline V gene are LNHDA and SQIVND (reference sequence). The CDR3 loop spans 14 amino acids. Trimming left V 4 bases short and J 7 bases short, with 16 bases between. The CDR3 reads CASSRGLDWGTQYF. Here the CDR3 DNA reads TGTGCCAGTAGTAGGGGCTTGGATTGGGGGACCCAGTACTTC.

The chain carries TRBV5-1 and TRBJ2-1; D is ambiguous. Trimming removed 1 base at V and 3 bases at J, with 11 bases between. The CDR3 is 15 residues long. In germline, CDR1 is SGHRS, CDR2 YFSETQ. CDR3 DNA: TGCGCCAGCAGCTTGATCACGGAGAACTACAATGAGCAGTTCTTC. It translates to CASSLITENYNEQFF.

This clone was detected a few times. The V and J genes are TRBV18 and TRBJ2-1; perhaps TRBD1 as D (5 bases). Germline-derived CDR1 and CDR2 are KGHSH and LQKENI. The CDR3 length is 19 residues. V was clipped by 4 bases and J by 9 bases, with 31 bases between them. CDR3 coding DNA: TGTGCCAGCTCACGCCTGGGGCTAGTCGAAAGTATTAGGTATGGTGAGCAGTTCTTC. Residues: CASSRLGLVESIRYGEQFF.

The rearrangement links TRBV15 to TRBJ1-4, with a possible D match to TRBD1 (5 bases). This CDR3 has 15 residues. CDR1 is LNHNV and CDR2 is YYDKDF in the germline V gene (reference sequence). Trimming pared 1 base from V and 10 bases from J, leaving 16 bases between. In DNA, the CDR3 is TGTGCCACCAGCAGAGTCAGGGCCGACGGGGGAAAACTGTTTTTT. Translated: CATSRVRADGGKLFF.

The chain recombines TRBV19 with TRBJ2-2, with D possibly being TRBD2 (6 bases). CDR3 size: 15 residues. V lost 7 bases to trimming and J lost 2 bases, with 14 bases between them. Per the germline V gene, CDR1 is LNHDA and CDR2 is SQIVND (reference sequence). CDR3 coding DNA: TGTGCCAGTACCATTGGGACTTATAACACCGGGGAGCTGTTTTTT. It yields the protein CASTIGTYNTGELFF.

This clone was seen just once. The chain recombines TRBV6-1 with TRBJ2-7; 10 positions match TRBD1. The CDR3 extends over 16 amino acids. Germline lookup yields CDR1 MNHNS and CDR2 SASEGT. V dropped 2 bases and J dropped 5; count of bases not matched to a gene: 9. CDR3 bases: TGTGCCAGCAGTGAACCCGGGACAGGGGTCTTCCACGAGCAGTACTTC. Its translation is CASSEPGTGVFHEQYF.

The chain joins TRBV5-1 to TRBJ2-7, with 10 bases aligning to TRBD2. Trimming at V came to 4 bases and at J to 9 bases, leaving 10 bases not matched to a gene. The CDR3 contains 14 residues. Looked up from germline, CDR1 is SGHRS and CDR2 is YFSETQ. This CDR3 reads CASSIEQREGRQYF. The CDR3 DNA reads TGCGCCAGCAGCATTGAACAGCGGGAGGGGCGGCAGTACTTC.

V usage is TRBV7-9 and J usage is TRBJ1-1; D not resolved. Trimming took off 3 bases at V and 5 bases at J, with 7 bases between the two ends. This CDR3 has 12 amino acids. The germline V gene encodes CDR1 SEHNR and CDR2 FQNEAQ (reference sequence). The DNA for the CDR3 is TGTGCCAGCAGCTTCCGGGAAACTGAAGCTTTCTTT. This sequence encodes CASSFRETEAFF.

The chain joins TRBV11-3 to TRBJ2-1; TRBD2 agrees at 8 bases. The CDR3 loop spans 15 amino acids. Germline CDR1 reads SGHNT; CDR2 reads YENEEA. The junction had 10 bases not matched to a gene; V was cut back by 2 bases and J by 10 bases. The DNA of the CDR3 is TGTGCCAGCAGCTTATCGGGGAGCGGGAGCATCGAGCAGTTCTTC. Translating gives CASSLSGSGSIEQFF.

The chain uses TRBV9 and TRBJ2-4; 10 bases agree with TRBD1. Germline-derived CDR1 and CDR2 are SGDLS and YYNGEE. Losses at the gene ends were 3 bases for V and 6 bases for J; bases not matched to a gene: 3. The CDR3 covers 14 residues. CDR3 DNA: TGTGCCAGCAGCGCAAGGGACAGGGGAAACATTCAGTACTTC. Protein product: CASSARDRGNIQYF.

This sequence joins TRBV20-1 and TRBJ1-2; no reliable D call. The CDR3 consists of 15 residues. V lost 3 bases to trimming and J lost 4 bases, with 18 bases between them. The germline CDR1 and CDR2 sequences are DFQATT and SNEGSKA (reference sequence). In nucleotides, the CDR3 is TGCAGTGCTAGTCGAGAACGGGAAAGTGCCTATGGCTACACCTTC. It translates to CSASRERESAYGYTF.

The genes are TRBV7-9 and TRBJ2-3, with 7 bases identical to TRBD1. Germline loops: CDR1 SEHNR, CDR2 FQNEAQ (reference sequence). Germline trimming cut 4 bases from V and 1 base from J; bases unmatched to any gene: 2. This CDR3 is built from 14 residues. CDR3: CASSSGQGTDTQYF. CDR3 coding DNA: TGTGCCAGCAGCTCCGGACAGGGCACAGATACGCAGTATTTT.

The V call is TRBV2, the J call TRBJ1-2; TRBD1 aligns across 9 bases. Unmatched junction bases numbered 1, after V lost 3 bases and J lost 2 bases. Germline CDR1 reads SNHLY; CDR2 reads FYNNEI. The CDR3 totals 14 residues. CDR3 coding DNA: TGTGCCAGCAGTGACACAGGGGGCAACTATGGCTACACCTTC. It is translated as CASSDTGGNYGYTF.